This T cell receptor (beta chain) comes out of a study of early T cells in non-severe SARS-CoV-2 infection. The CDR3 extends over 15 amino acids. Looked up from germline, CDR1 is SGHAT and CDR2 is FQNNGV. V was pared by 0 bases and J by 7 bases, with 12 bases between. This clonotype was counted between two and nine times. The TCR library protocol attached unique molecular identifiers to the individual cDNA molecules. MiXCR, applied by TCRdb to the 5' RACE reads, yields one record per CDR3 protein. The sample lists under 70,000 distinct CDR3 sequences, about 6% occurring once. The origin of this receptor is an adult who was a healthcare worker with PCR-confirmed SARS-CoV-2 infection or an uninfected control (not recorded which). The rearrangement links TRBV11-2 to TRBJ2-2, with D possibly TRBD2 on 5 matching bases. The sample consisted of whole blood, taken at baseline. The CDR3 loop reads CASSLDRLMGGELFF. DNA for the CDR3: TGTGCCAGCAGCTTAGACCGACTAATGGGCGGGGAGCTGTTTTTT.